The clone carrying this T cell receptor (beta chain) has just a few counts. The target antigen is unknown. Germline V lookup: CDR1 SGHNT, CDR2 YYREEE (reference sequence). The CDR3 has 14 amino acids. The trim removed 0 bases at V and 8 bases at J, leaving 7 bases unmatched. The data derive from a study of cytomegalovirus exposure and HLA in healthy donors. Study context: Among the roughly 430 genotyped donors, 65% to 90% were placed in the Caucasian-associated ancestry cluster.

Vbeta (60) and Jbeta (13) primers were used in the PCR. Repertoires were generated with immunoSEQ multiplex PCR, while TCRdb's copy carries only in-frame clones and drops some. The repertoire holds about 99,000 clones, around three quarters seen once, with about 3.5% in the top ten. Study-wide findings and caveats: Later analysis showed most CMV-associated TCR beta chains appearing HLA-restricted. The listing of fewer than 200 TCR beta chains classed them as cytomegalovirus-associated. Sequence variants that were highly shared formed a cluster that was likely a sequencing artifact.

V is TRBV5-4 and J is TRBJ1-2; 7 nucleotides line up with TRBD1. The sequence was collected from a male donor in good health and CMV-seropositive. The sample comprised PBMCs. CDR3 DNA sequence: TGTGCCAGCAGCTTGGAGGGGGCGCGGTACGGCTACACCTTC. It translates to CASSLEGARYGYTF.